The 6 T cell receptor beta chains given below trace back to one sample, sequenced in a study of T cells in localized non-small cell lung cancer. Data came from immunoSEQ multiplex PCR; TCRdb stores just in-frame clones and leaves some out. The sample lists about 30,000 clones, approximately 90% occurring once. Sequencing used peripheral blood, obtained before any cancer treatment. Receptors were obtained from a female donor of 60 years or more with stage III squamous cell lung carcinoma.

The rearrangement links TRBV6-1 to TRBJ2-3; D is possibly TRBD2 (6 bases). This CDR3 is 15 amino acids long. CDR1 and CDR2 (germline): MNHNS, SASEGT. V was trimmed by 10 bases and J by 0 bases, leaving 17 bases between them. CDR3 protein: CAIQGGRGSTDTQYF. The CDR3 DNA follows: TGTGCCATCCAAGGAGGGCGCGGGAGCACAGATACGCAGTATTTT.

This chain connects TRBV15 to TRBJ1-1; a weak D match, TRBD1 (5 bases). V was pared by 0 bases and J by 9 bases, with 14 bases between. Germline CDR1 reads LNHNV; CDR2 reads YYDKDF (reference sequence). The CDR3 is 14 amino acids. The CDR3: CATSRDQGLGKAFF. The CDR3 coding sequence is TGTGCCACCAGCAGAGATCAGGGTCTGGGGAAAGCTTTCTTT.

The CDR3 region has the DNA TGCGCCAGCAGCCAAGAATGGACCGGCAAAGAGACCCAGTACTTC. Translated, it gives CASSQEWTGKETQYF. The rearrangement links TRBV4-3 to TRBJ2-5; D ambiguous. Germline V lookup: CDR1 LGHNA, CDR2 YSLEER. Deletions cut 0 bases from V and 3 bases from J, with 11 bases between. This CDR3 spans 15 amino acids.

CDR3: CASSPWGGTNEKLFF. Here the CDR3 DNA reads TGCGCCAGCAGCCCCTGGGGGGGTACAAATGAAAAACTGTTTTTT. The rearrangement uses TRBV5-1 and TRBJ1-4, with D possibly being TRBD1 (5 bases). The CDR3 extends over 15 amino acids. V dropped 4 bases and J dropped 5 bases, with 15 bases sitting between them. Germline loops: CDR1 SGHRS, CDR2 YFSETQ.

The V gene is TRBV29-1, the J gene TRBJ2-1; 8 positions agree with TRBD2. Trimming cost V 0 bases and J 2 bases; bases outside gene matches: 3. The CDR3 is 15 residues long. CDR1 is SQVTM and CDR2 is ANQGSEA in the germline V gene. The CDR3 DNA sequence: TGCAGCGTTGAAGATAGCGGGACCACCTACAATGAGCAGTTCTTC. Translation: CSVEDSGTTYNEQFF.

This chain links TRBV6-5 with TRBJ2-1, with D perhaps TRBD2 (6 bases). The CDR3 has 15 amino acids. V was clipped by 6 bases and J by 7 bases, with 19 bases between them. The germline gives CDR1 MNHEY, CDR2 SVGAGI. The CDR3 here is CASSPPGGVGNEQFF. The CDR3 DNA is TGTGCCAGCAGCCCCCCCGGAGGGGTGGGGAATGAGCAGTTCTTC.